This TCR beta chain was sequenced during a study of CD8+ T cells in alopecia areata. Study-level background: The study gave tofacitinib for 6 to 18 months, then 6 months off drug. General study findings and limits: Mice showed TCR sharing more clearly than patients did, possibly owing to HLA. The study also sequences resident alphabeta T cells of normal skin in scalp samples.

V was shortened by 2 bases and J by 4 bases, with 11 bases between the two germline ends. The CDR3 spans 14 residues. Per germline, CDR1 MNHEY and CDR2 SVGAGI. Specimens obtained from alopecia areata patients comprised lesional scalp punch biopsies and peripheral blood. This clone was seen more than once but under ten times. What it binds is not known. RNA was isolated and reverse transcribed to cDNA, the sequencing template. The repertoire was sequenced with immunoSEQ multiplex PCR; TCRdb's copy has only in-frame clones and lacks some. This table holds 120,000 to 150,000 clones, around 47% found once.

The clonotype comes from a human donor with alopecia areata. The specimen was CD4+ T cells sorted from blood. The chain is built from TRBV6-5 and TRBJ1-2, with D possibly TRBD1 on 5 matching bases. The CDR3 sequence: CASSYGGHFYGYTF. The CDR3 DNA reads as TGTGCCAGCAGTTACGGAGGACATTTCTATGGCTACACCTTC.